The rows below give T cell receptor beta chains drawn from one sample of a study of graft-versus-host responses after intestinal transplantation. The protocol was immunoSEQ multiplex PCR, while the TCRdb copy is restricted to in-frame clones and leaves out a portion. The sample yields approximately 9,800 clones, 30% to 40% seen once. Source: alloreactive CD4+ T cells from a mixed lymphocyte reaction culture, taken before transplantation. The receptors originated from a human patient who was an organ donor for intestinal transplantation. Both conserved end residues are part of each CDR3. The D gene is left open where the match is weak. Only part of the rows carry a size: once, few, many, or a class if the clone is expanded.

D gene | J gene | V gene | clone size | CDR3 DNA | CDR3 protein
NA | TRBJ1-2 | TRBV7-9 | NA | TGTGCCAGCAGCACTGGGGTGGAGGGCTACACCTTC | CASSTGVEGYTF
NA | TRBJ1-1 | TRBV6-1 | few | TGTGCCAGCAGCGTACAGGGCACTGAAGCTTTCTTT | CASSVQGTEAFF
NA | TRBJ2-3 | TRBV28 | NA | TGTGCCAGCGGAGGAGACAGAACCACAGATACGCAGTATTTT | CASGGDRTTDTQYF
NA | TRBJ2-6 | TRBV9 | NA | TGTGCCAGCAGGGGGGCCAACGTCCTGACTTTC | CASRGANVLTF
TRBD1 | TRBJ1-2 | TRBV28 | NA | TGTGCCAGCAGGGCGGGACAGAACTATGGCTACACCTTC | CASRAGQNYGYTF
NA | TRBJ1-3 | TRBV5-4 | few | TGTGCCAGCACTCCGGCAGACCGCTCTGGAAACACCATATATTTT | CASTPADRSGNTIYF
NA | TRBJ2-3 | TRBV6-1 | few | TGTGCCAGCAGGGAATACAGGGTTGATACGCAGTATTTT | CASREYRVDTQYF
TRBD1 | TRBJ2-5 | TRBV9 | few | TGTGCCAGCAGCGGAGAATGGGGACAGGAACAAGAGACCCAGTACTTC | CASSGEWGQEQETQYF
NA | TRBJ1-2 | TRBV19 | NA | TGTGCCAGTAGTACCCTTAGGACAGCTATGAGCTATGGCTACACCTTC | CASSTLRTAMSYGYTF
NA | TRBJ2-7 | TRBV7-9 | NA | TGTGCCAGCAGCCTCCTCGCCGGCTCCTACGAGCAGTACTTC | CASSLLAGSYEQYF
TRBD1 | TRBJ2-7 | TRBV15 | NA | TGTGCCACCAGCAGAGGGGGATCGCCCGGGACAGGGGACTACGAGCAGTACTTC | CATSRGGSPGTGDYEQYF
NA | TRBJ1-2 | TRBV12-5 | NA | TGTGCTAGTGGTTTGCTTAACTATGGCTACACCTTC | CASGLLNYGYTF
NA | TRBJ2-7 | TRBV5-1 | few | TGCGCCAGCAGCTTGGCCACGCAGGGTGCTTCCTACGAGCAGTACTTC | CASSLATQGASYEQYF
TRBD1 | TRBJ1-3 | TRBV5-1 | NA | TGCGCCAGCAGCTGGGGACAGTTCTCTGGAAACACCATATATTTT | CASSWGQFSGNTIYF
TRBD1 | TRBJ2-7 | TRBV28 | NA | TGTGCCAGCAGTTTACCTTGGACAGGGACCTACGAGCAGTACTTC | CASSLPWTGTYEQYF
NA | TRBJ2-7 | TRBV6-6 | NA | TGTGCCAGCAGTTACGGACTCTCCTACGAGCAGTACTTC | CASSYGLSYEQYF
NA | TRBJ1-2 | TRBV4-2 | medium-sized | TGTGCCAGCAGCCAAGGGGATGGGGGTTACTATGGCTACACCTTC | CASSQGDGGYYGYTF
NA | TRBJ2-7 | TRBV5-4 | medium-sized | TGTGCCAGCAGCTTGGGGGGCTACGAGCAGTACTTC | CASSLGGYEQYF
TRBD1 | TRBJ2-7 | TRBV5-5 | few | TGTGCCAGCAGCTTGTCGGTCGGGTCGGGACAGGCCTGGGAGTACTTC | CASSLSVGSGQAWEYF
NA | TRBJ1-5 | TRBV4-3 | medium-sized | TGCGCCAGCAGCCAAGAACCAGGGGCAAGGCAGCCCCAGCATTTT | CASSQEPGARQPQHF
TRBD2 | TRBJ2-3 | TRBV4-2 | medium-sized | TGTGCCAGCAGCCAGGGGACTAGCGGGGGAGGAGTAGATACGCAGTATTTT | CASSQGTSGGGVDTQYF
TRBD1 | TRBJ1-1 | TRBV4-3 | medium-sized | TGCGCCAGCAGCCGCGACAGGGGGTACACTGAAGCTTTCTTT | CASSRDRGYTEAFF
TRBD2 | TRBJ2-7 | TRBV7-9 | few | TGTGCCAGCAGCCCCACTAGCGGGGGTTCTTACGAGCAGTACTTC | CASSPTSGGSYEQYF
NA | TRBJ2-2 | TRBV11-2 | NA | TGTGCCAGCAGCTCGAGGCGGACCGGGGAGCTGTTTTTT | CASSSRRTGELFF
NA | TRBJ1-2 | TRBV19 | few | TGTGCCAGTAGTATAAAAAACAGGCCTACGACTAACTATGGCTACACCTTC | CASSIKNRPTTNYGYTF
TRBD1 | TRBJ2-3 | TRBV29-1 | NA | TGCAGCTCAGACAGGGGGACAGATACGCAGTATTTT | CSSDRGTDTQYF
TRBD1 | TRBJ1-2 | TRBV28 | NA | TGTGCCAGCAGTTTTCGCGGACAGGGGCGCAACTATGGCTACACCTTC | CASSFRGQGRNYGYTF
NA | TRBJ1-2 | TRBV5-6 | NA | TGTGCCAGCAGTCAGGACGGAATTGGGGGCTATGGCTACACCTTC | CASSQDGIGGYGYTF
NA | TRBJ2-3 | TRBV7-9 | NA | TGTGCCAGCAGCTTATTAGGCGGGGGCCGCACAGATACGCAGTATTTT | CASSLLGGGRTDTQYF
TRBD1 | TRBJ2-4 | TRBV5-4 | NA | TGTGCCAGCAGCTTACCCGGGACAGGGGGGAACATTCAGTACTTC | CASSLPGTGGNIQYF
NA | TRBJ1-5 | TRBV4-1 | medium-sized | TGCGCCAGCAGCCAAGGTATCGTACAGGGTGGGCAGCCCCAGCATTTT | CASSQGIVQGGQPQHF
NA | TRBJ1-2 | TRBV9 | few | TGTGCCAGCAGCCCCGATGGGGGAAACTATGGCTACACCTTC | CASSPDGGNYGYTF
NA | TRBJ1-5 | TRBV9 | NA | TGTGCCAGCAGCGTAGCTACCGGTGAGGGACAGCCCCAGCATTTT | CASSVATGEGQPQHF
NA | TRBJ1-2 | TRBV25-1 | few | TGTGCCAGCAGTGAATATGGGGCAGGCTATGGCTACACCTTC | CASSEYGAGYGYTF
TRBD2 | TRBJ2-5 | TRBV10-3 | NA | TGTGCCAGCGGGGGGGCAGGGGAGACCCAGTACTTC | CASGGAGETQYF
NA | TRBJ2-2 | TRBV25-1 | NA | TGTGCCAGCATAGGGCAGGGGTTTTTCGCCGGGGAGCTGTTTTTT | CASIGQGFFAGELFF
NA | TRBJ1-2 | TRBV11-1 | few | TGTGCCAGCAGCTCAAGGGACATCTATGGCTACACCTTC | CASSSRDIYGYTF
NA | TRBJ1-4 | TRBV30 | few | TGTGCCTGGAGTCCGAGGGTAGGGTCTCTCAAAAAACTGTTTTTT | CAWSPRVGSLKKLFF
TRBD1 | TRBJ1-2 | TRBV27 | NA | TGTGCCAGCACCACCCTACCGGGACAGGGTTATGGCTACACCTTC | CASTTLPGQGYGYTF
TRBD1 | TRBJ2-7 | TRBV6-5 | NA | TGTGCCAGCAGTTCCCTGGGACAGGCCTACGAGCAGTACTTC | CASSSLGQAYEQYF
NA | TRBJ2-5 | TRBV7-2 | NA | TGTGCCAGCAGCTTGGCTGGACTGGACCAAGAGACCCAGTACTTC | CASSLAGLDQETQYF
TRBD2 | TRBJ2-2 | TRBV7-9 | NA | TGTGCCAGCAGCTCGCTTTATGTCGGGGGGACCGGGGAGCTGTTTTTT | CASSSLYVGGTGELFF
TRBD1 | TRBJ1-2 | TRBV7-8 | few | TGTGCCAGCAGCTTAGCGCGGACAGGGGATGGCTACACCTTC | CASSLARTGDGYTF
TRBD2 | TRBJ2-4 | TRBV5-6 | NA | TGTGCCAGCAGCTTTAGCGGGGGAAACATTCAGTACTTC | CASSFSGGNIQYF
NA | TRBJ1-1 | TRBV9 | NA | TGTGCCAGCAGACGTAGAGAGGGACTTCCGGACACTGAAGCTTTCTTT | CASRRREGLPDTEAFF
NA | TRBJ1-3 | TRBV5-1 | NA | TGCGCCAGCAGCTTGGAGGGACATGGAAACACCATATATTTT | CASSLEGHGNTIYF
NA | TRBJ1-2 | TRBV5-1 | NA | TGCGCCAGCAGCTTCGAAAGCTATGGCTACACCTTC | CASSFESYGYTF
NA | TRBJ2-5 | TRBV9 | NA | TGTGCCAGCAGCGTAGATGCGGCGAAGACCCAGTACTTC | CASSVDAAKTQYF
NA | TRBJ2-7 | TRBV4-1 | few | TGCGCCAGCAGCCAAGACTCTCTTGGGCAGGGGAGCGAGCAGTACTTC | CASSQDSLGQGSEQYF
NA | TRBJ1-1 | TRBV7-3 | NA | TGTGCCAGCAGCTTATCCAGGGGCAATCAAGCTTTCTTT | CASSLSRGNQAFF
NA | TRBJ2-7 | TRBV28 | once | TGTGCCAGCAGTCCCTCCGGACCACCCTACGAGCAGTACTTC | CASSPSGPPYEQYF
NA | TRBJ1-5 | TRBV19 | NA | TGTGCCAGTCGGTTTCGGACAGAAAGCAATCAGCCCCAGCATTTT | CASRFRTESNQPQHF
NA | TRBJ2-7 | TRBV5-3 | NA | TGTGCCAGCAGCTTGGACACCTACGAGCAGTACTTC | CASSLDTYEQYF
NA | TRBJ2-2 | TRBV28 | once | TGTGCCAGCAGGAGCTTTGGGACCGGGGAGCTGTTTTTT | CASRSFGTGELFF
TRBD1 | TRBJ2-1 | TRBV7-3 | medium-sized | TGTGCCAGCAGCTTGGACAGGGTCACTGAGCAGTTCTTC | CASSLDRVTEQFF
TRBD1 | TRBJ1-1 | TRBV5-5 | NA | TGTGCCAGCATGACAGGGGGCTGGGACACTGAAGCTTTCTTT | CASMTGGWDTEAFF
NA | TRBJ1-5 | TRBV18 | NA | TGTGCCAGCTCACCTTTCCAAGCGAGCAATCAGCCCCAGCATTTT | CASSPFQASNQPQHF
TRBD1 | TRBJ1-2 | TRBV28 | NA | TGTGCCAGCAGTCGACAGGGTATAAACTATGGCTACACCTTC | CASSRQGINYGYTF
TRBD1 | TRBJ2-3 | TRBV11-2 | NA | TGTGCCAGCAGCTTTCGGACAGGGGCTACGCAGTATTTT | CASSFRTGATQYF
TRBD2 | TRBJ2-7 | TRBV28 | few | TGTGCCAGCAGTTTCTGGACTAGCGGACACACCTACGAGCAGTACTTC | CASSFWTSGHTYEQYF